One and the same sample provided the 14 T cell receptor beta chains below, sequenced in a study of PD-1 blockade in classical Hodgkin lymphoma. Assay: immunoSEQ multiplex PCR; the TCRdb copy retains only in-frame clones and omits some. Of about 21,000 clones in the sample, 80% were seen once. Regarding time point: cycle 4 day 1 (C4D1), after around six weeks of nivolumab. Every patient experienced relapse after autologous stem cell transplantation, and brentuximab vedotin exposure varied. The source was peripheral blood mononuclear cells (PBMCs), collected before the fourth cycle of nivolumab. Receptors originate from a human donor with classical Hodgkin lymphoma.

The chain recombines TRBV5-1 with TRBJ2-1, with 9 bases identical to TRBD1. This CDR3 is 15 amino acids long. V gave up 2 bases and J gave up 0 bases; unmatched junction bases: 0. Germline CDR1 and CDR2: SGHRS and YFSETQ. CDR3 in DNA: TGCGCCAGCAGCTTACAGGGGGCCTCCTACAATGAGCAGTTCTTC. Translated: CASSLQGASYNEQFF.

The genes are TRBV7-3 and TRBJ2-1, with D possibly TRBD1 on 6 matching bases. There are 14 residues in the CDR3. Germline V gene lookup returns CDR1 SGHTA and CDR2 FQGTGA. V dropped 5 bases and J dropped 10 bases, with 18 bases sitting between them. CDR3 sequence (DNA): TGTGCCAGCAGCCTGAGGGGGATGATGGGGGAGCAGTTCTTC. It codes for CASSLRGMMGEQFF.

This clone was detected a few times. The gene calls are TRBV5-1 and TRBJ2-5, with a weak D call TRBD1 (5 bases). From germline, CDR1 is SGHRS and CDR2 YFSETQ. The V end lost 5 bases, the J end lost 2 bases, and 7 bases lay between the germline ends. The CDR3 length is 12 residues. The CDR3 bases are TGCGCCAGCAGGAAGGGGCAAGAGACCCAGTACTTC. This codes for CASRKGQETQYF.

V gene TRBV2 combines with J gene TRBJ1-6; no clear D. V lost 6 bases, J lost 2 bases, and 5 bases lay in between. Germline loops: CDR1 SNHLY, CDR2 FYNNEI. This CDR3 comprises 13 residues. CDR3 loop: CASRDPYNSPLHF. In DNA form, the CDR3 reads TGTGCCAGCAGGGACCCCTATAATTCACCCCTCCACTTT.

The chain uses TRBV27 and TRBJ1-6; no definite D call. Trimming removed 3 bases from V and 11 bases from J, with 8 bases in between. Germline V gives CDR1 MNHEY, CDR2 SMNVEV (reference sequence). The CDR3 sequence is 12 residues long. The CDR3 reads CASSFNGTPLHF. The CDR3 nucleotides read TGTGCCAGCAGTTTTAATGGTACACCCCTCCACTTT.

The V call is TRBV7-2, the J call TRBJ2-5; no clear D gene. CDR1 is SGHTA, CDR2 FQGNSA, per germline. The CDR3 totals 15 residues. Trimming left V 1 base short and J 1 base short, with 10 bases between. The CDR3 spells CASSLVVLPQETQYF. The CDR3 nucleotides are TGTGCCAGCAGCTTAGTGGTTCTACCCCAAGAGACCCAGTACTTC.

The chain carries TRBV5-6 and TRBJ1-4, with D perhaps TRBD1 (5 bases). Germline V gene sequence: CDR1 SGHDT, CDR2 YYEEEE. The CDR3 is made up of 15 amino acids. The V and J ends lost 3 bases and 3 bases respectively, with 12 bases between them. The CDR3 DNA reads TGTGCCAGCAGCTGGGGGGTGGTGGCTAATGAAAAACTGTTTTTT. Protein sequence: CASSWGVVANEKLFF. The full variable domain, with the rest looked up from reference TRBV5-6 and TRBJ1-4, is DAGVTQSPTHLIKTRGQQVTLRCSPKSGHDTVSWYQQALGQGPQFIFQYYEEEERQRGNFPDRFSGHQFPNYSSELNVNALLLGDSALYLCASSWGVVANEKLFFGSGTQLSVL.

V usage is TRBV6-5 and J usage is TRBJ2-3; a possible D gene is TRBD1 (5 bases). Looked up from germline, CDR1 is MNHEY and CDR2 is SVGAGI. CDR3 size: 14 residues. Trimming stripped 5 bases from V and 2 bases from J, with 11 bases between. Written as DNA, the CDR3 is TGTGCCAGCAGTGAAAAGGGGTTCACAGATACGCAGTATTTT. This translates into CASSEKGFTDTQYF.

The CDR3 DNA follows: TGTGCCAGCAGCGTGAAGGGGGCTTCGGACACTGAAGCTTTCTTT. It is translated as CASSVKGASDTEAFF. This chain joins TRBV9 and TRBJ1-1, with 7 bases identical to TRBD1. Germline V lookup: CDR1 SGDLS, CDR2 YYNGEE. The CDR3 loop spans 15 amino acids. V dropped 2 bases and J dropped 3; count of bases not matched to a gene: 7.

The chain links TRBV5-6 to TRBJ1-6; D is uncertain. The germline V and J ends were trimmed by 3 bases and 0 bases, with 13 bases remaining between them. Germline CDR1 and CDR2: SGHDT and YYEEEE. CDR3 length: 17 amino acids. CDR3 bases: TGTGCCAGCAGCTCCGAGCGATTACTCTCCTATAATTCACCCCTCCACTTT. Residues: CASSSERLLSYNSPLHF. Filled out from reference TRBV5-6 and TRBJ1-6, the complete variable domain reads DAGVTQSPTHLIKTRGQQVTLRCSPKSGHDTVSWYQQALGQGPQFIFQYYEEEERQRGNFPDRFSGHQFPNYSSELNVNALLLGDSALYLCASSSERLLSYNSPLHFGNGTRLTVT.

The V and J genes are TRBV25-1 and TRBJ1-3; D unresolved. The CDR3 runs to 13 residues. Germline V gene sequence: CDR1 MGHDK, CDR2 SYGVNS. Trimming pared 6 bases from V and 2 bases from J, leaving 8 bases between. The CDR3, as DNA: TGTGCCAGCAGCCGGGGTGCTGGAAACACCATATATTTT. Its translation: CASSRGAGNTIYF.

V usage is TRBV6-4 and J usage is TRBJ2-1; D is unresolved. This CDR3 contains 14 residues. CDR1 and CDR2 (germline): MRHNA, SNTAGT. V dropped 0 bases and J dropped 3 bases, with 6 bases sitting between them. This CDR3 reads CASSDSSSYNEQFF. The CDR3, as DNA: TGTGCCAGCAGTGACTCATCGAGCTACAATGAGCAGTTCTTC.

CDR3 loop: CASGPMGAGMSPLHF. CDR3 nucleotides: TGTGCCAGCGGACCTATGGGGGCGGGGATGTCACCCCTCCACTTT. The J gene is TRBJ1-6, the V gene TRBV28, with a possible D match to TRBD1 (6 bases). This CDR3 is 15 amino acids long. Looked up from germline, CDR1 is MDHEN and CDR2 is SYDVKM. Trimming shortened V by 8 bases and J by 10 bases, and 21 bases separated the two germline ends.

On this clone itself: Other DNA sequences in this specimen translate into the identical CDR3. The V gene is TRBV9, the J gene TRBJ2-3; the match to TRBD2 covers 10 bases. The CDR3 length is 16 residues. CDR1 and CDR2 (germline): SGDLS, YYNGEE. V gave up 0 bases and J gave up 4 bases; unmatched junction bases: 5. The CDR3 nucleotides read TGTGCCAGCAGCGTAGTAGCGGGAGGTGGCCCAGATACGCAGTATTTT. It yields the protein CASSVVAGGGPDTQYF.